Below, 8 T cell receptor beta chains from the same sample are listed, as sequenced in a study of technical replicates of blood from a handful of donors. Profiling relied on immunoSEQ multiplex PCR, and the TCRdb table lists in-frame clones only, not all of them. This sample yields 85,000 to 90,000 clones, of which under 95% are seen a single time; about 0.24% belongs to the top ten. Sequenced material: T cells isolated from PBMCs. The receptor source for this set is a human donor in good health.

This clone occurred once. V gene TRBV2 combines with J gene TRBJ2-5, with D possibly being TRBD1 (5 bases). CDR1 and CDR2 (germline): SNHLY, FYNNEI. Trimming stripped 6 bases from V and 4 bases from J, with 9 bases between. This CDR3 has 12 amino acids. CDR3 protein: CASRPRGETQYF. DNA for the CDR3: TGTGCCAGCAGGCCAAGGGGAGAGACCCAGTACTTC.

The rearrangement links TRBV5-1 to TRBJ1-1, with D perhaps matching TRBD1 (5 bases). From germline, CDR1 is SGHRS and CDR2 YFSETQ. The CDR3 sequence is 13 residues long. Trimming cost V 4 bases and J 1 base, with 8 bases left between them. CDR3 sequence reads: CASSEDRNTEAFF. In DNA form, the CDR3 reads TGCGCCAGCAGCGAAGACAGGAACACTGAAGCTTTCTTT. The whole variable domain, filled in from reference TRBV5-1 and TRBJ1-1, reads KAGVTQTPRYLIKTRGQQVTLSCSPISGHRSVSWYQQTPGQGLQFLFEYFSETQRNKGNFPGRFSGRQFSNSRSEMNVSTLELGDSALYLCASSEDRNTEAFFGQGTRLTVV.

Here the CDR3 reads CASRAGNTEAFF. Written as DNA, the CDR3 is TGTGCCAGCAGAGCAGGAAACACTGAAGCTTTCTTT. The rearrangement links TRBV27 to TRBJ1-1; D uncertain. The germline V gene encodes CDR1 MNHEY and CDR2 SMNVEV (reference sequence). The V end was cut by 6 bases, the J end by 2 bases, with 7 bases between. There are 12 residues in the CDR3.

The chain employs TRBV14 and TRBJ2-7; possible D gene TRBD2, 6 bases. The CDR3 spans 16 residues. Trimming removed 5 bases at V and 4 bases at J, with 21 bases between. Germline V gives CDR1 SGHDN, CDR2 FVKESK. The chain's CDR3 is CASSSRERENPYEQYF. CDR3 sequence (DNA): TGTGCCAGCAGCTCAAGAGAACGGGAGAACCCTTACGAGCAGTACTTC.

The sample holds a few counts of this clone. This chain connects TRBV12-5 to TRBJ2-5; D not resolved. Germline V CDR1 and CDR2: LGHNT, FRNRAP. The CDR3 contains 12 residues. The V and J ends lost 6 bases and 2 bases respectively, with 7 bases between them. CDR3 DNA sequence: TGTGCTAGTGGCCAGAATCAAGAGACCCAGTACTTC. Amino acids: CASGQNQETQYF.

The chain couples TRBV6-1 to TRBJ2-7; 9 nucleotides align to TRBD1. J lost 2 bases, V lost 11 bases, and 7 bases had no gene match. CDR3 size: 13 residues. Germline-derived CDR1 and CDR2 are MNHNS and SASEGT. The CDR3 DNA sequence: TGTGCCGGGTCGAGACAGGGGGCCTACGAGCAGTACTTC. It codes for CAGSRQGAYEQYF.

V and J are TRBV2 and TRBJ2-7; TRBD2 might be the D (5 bases). V lost 7 bases to trimming and J lost 7 bases, with 11 bases between them. The germline CDR1 and CDR2 sequences are SNHLY and FYNNEI. CDR3 length: 11 residues. The DNA of the CDR3 is TGTGCCAGCATGGAGGTATGGGAGCAGTACTTC. It codes for CASMEVWEQYF.

The chain joins TRBV18 to TRBJ1-5; 8 nucleotides match TRBD1. Germline CDR1 KGHSH, CDR2 LQKENI. The CDR3 loop spans 15 amino acids. V was clipped by 1 base and J by 4 bases; unmatched bases: 3. CDR3 region: CASSPQGQGNQPQHF. In DNA form, the CDR3 reads TGTGCCAGCTCACCACAAGGACAGGGAAATCAGCCCCAGCATTTT.